The TCR beta chain described here comes from a study of cytomegalovirus exposure and HLA in healthy donors. Study results and limitations: Reports state that TCR beta sequences accurately predicted most subjects' HLA-A and HLA-B alleles.

For this clone: Its target is not known.

The CDR3 runs to 16 residues. In germline, CDR1 is MNHEY, CDR2 SMNVEV (reference sequence). V was pared by 0 bases and J by 0 bases, with 10 bases between. The PCR ran on 60 Vbeta and 13 Jbeta primers. Clones were read by immunoSEQ multiplex PCR, and TCRdb kept only the in-frame ones, dropping some. The data show some 200,000 clones, with 80% to 85% seen just once and roughly 1.5% held by the top ten. The TCR sequence derives from a middle-aged man in good health and CMV-seronegative. This rearrangement joins TRBV27 to TRBJ2-3; tentative D call: TRBD2 (5 bases). The sequenced material came from PBMCs. The CDR3 sequence is CASSLSQRLSTDTQYF. For the CDR3, the DNA is TGTGCCAGCAGTTTATCCCAGCGGTTAAGCACAGATACGCAGTATTTT.